This entry is about one T cell receptor (beta chain). This entry is derived from a study of early T cells in non-severe SARS-CoV-2 infection. TCRdb re-called the 5' RACE reads through MiXCR, storing one row per CDR3 protein. The sample lists approximately 60,000 distinct CDR3 sequences, around 12% occurring once. Germline V CDR1 and CDR2: MNHEY, SMNVEV (reference sequence). This CDR3 has 14 residues. V was pared by 0 bases and J by 3 bases, with 9 bases between. This rearrangement joins TRBV27 to TRBJ2-7; D remains unclear. The receptor's source is an adult who was a healthcare worker with PCR-confirmed SARS-CoV-2 infection or an uninfected control (not recorded which). Sequenced sample: whole blood. Here the CDR3 reads CASSLSYLSYEQYF. CDR3 in DNA: TGTGCCAGCAGTTTATCTTACTTGAGCTACGAGCAGTACTTC.